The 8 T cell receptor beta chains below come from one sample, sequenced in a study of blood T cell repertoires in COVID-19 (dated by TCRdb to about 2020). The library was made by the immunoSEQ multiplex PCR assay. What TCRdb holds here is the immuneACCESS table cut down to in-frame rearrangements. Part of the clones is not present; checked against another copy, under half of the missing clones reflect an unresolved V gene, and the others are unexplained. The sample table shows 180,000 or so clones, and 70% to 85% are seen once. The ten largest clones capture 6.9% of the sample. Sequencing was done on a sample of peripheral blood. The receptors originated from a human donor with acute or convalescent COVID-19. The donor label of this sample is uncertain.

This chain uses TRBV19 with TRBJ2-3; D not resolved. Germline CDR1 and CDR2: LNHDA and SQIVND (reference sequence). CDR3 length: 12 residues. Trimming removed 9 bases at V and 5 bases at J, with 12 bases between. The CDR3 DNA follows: TGTGCCAGCTCTTTGGCTCAAGATACGCAGTATTTT. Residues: CASSLAQDTQYF.

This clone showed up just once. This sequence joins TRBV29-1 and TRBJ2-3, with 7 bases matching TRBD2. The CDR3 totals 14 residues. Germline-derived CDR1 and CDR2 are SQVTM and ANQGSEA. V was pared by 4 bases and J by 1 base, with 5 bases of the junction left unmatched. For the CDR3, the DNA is TGCAGCGTTGTTGCGGGAGTTGGCACAGATACGCAGTATTTT. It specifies CSVVAGVGTDTQYF.

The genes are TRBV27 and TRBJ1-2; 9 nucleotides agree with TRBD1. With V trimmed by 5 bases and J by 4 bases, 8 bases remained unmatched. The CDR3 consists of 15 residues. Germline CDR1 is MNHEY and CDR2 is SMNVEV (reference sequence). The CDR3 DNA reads TGTGCCAGCAGTCAGCGACAGGGGGGCAGCTATGGCTACACCTTC. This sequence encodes CASSQRQGGSYGYTF.

This CDR3 reads CASSGSTGNTEAFF. The CDR3 DNA reads as TGCGCCAGCAGCGGGTCGACAGGGAACACTGAAGCTTTCTTT. The chain has TRBV5-1 and TRBJ1-1; D might be TRBD1 (6 bases). The CDR3 contains 14 residues. V shed 4 bases and J shed 1 base, with 11 bases lying between them. In germline, CDR1 is SGHRS, CDR2 YFSETQ.

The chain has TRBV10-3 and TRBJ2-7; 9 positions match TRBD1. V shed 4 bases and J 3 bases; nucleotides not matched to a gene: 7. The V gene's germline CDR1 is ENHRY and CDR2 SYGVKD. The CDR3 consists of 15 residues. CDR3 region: CAISGRMTGGYEQYF. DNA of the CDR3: TGTGCCATCAGTGGTCGGATGACAGGGGGCTACGAGCAGTACTTC.

In nucleotides, the CDR3 is TGTGCCAGCGCGGGGGGGCCAGGCAACTCCTATGGCTACACCTTC. Translating it yields CASAGGPGNSYGYTF. V gene TRBV3-1 (or the pseudogene TRBV3-2) combines with J gene TRBJ1-2; D is possibly TRBD1 (6 bases). The CDR3 consists of 15 residues. V gave up 8 bases and J gave up 4 bases, with 20 bases separating them. The V gene's germline CDR1 is LGHDT and CDR2 YNNKEL (reference sequence).

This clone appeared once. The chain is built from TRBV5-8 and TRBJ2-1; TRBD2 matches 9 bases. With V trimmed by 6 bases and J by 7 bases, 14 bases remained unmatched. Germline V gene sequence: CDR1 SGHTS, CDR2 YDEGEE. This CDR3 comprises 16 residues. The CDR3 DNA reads TGTGCCAGCATGGTGCCGGGCGGGAGGGTAGTAAATGAGCAGTTCTTC. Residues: CASMVPGGRVVNEQFF.

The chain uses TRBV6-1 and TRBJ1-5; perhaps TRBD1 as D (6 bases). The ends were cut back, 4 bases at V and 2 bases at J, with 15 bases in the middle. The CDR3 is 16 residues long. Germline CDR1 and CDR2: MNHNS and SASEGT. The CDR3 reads CASSVSYRVGNQPQHF. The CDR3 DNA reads TGTGCCAGCAGTGTTTCTTACAGGGTAGGCAATCAGCCCCAGCATTTT.